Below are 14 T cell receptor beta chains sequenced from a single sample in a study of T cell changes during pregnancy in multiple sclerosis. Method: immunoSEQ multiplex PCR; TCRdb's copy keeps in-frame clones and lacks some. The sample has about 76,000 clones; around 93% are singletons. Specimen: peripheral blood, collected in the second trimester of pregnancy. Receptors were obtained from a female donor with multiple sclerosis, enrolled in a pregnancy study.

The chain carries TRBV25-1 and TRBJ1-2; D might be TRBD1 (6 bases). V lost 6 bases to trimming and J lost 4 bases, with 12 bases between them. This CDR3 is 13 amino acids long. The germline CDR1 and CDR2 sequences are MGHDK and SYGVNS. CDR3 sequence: CASRGQRGYGYTF. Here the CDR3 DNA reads TGTGCCAGCAGAGGACAGAGGGGCTATGGCTACACCTTC.

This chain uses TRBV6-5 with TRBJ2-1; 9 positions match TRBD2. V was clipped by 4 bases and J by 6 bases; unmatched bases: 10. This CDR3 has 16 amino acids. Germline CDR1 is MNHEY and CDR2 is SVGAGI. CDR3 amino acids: CASSWAAGGPSNEQFF. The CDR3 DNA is TGTGCCAGCAGTTGGGCGGCGGGGGGGCCATCCAATGAGCAGTTCTTC.

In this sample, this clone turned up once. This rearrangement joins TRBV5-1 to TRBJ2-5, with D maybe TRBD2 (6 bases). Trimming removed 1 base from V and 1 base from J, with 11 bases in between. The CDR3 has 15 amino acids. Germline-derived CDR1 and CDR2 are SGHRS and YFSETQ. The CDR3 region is CASSLSAGIQETQYF. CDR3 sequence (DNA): TGCGCCAGCAGCTTGAGTGCGGGGATCCAAGAGACCCAGTACTTC. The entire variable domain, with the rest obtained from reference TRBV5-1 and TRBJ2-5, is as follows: KAGVTQTPRYLIKTRGQQVTLSCSPISGHRSVSWYQQTPGQGLQFLFEYFSETQRNKGNFPGRFSGRQFSNSRSEMNVSTLELGDSALYLCASSLSAGIQETQYFGPGTRLLVL.

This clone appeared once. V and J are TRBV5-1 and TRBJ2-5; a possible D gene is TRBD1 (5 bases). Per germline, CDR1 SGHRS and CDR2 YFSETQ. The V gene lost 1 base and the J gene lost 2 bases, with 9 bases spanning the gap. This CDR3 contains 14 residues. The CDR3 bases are TGCGCCAGCAGCTTGTCCGACAGTCAAGAGACCCAGTACTTC. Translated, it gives CASSLSDSQETQYF.

CDR3 DNA sequence: TGTGCCAGCAGCCGAACAGGGGTTGACGCTGGCTACACCTTC. Translated, it gives CASSRTGVDAGYTF. This chain connects TRBV4-2 to TRBJ1-2, with 7 bases aligning to TRBD1. Trimming at V came to 4 bases and at J to 7 bases, leaving 9 bases not matched to a gene. The germline V gene encodes CDR1 LGHNA and CDR2 YNFKEQ. The CDR3 is 14 residues long.

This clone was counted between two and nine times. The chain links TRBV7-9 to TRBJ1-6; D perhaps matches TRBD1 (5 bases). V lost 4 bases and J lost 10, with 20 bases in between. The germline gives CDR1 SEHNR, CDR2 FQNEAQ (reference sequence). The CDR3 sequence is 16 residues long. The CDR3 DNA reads TGTGCCAGCAGCTCCTACGGGGGGTTTTGGAACTCACCCCTCCACTTT. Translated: CASSSYGGFWNSPLHF.

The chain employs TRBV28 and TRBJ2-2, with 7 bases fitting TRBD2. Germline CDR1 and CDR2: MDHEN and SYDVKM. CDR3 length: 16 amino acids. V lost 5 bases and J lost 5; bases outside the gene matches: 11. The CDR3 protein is CASSRLAGANTGELFF. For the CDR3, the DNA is TGTGCCAGCAGTCGACTAGCCGGGGCAAATACCGGGGAGCTGTTTTTT.

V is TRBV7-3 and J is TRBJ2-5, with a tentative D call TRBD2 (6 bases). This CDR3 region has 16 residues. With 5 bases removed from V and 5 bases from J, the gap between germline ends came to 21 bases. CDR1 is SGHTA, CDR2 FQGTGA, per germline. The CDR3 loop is CASSEAGSGSPETQYF. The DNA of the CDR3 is TGTGCCAGCAGCGAGGCGGGTAGCGGTTCCCCCGAGACCCAGTACTTC.

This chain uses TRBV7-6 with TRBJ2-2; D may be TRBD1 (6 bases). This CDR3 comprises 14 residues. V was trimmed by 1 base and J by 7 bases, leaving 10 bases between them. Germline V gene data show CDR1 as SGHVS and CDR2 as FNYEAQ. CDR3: CASSLVVGGGELFF. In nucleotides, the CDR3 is TGTGCCAGCAGCTTAGTAGTAGGGGGCGGGGAGCTGTTTTTT.

The CDR3 bases are TGTGCCAGCAGTATGGGGGGGCTGGGGGGCTACACCTTC. It specifies CASSMGGLGGYTF. This chain connects TRBV6-5 to TRBJ1-2; weak D call: TRBD1 (6 bases). V lost 5 bases, J lost 8 bases, and 15 bases lay in between. The CDR3 totals 13 residues. Germline CDR1 and CDR2: MNHEY and SVGAGI.

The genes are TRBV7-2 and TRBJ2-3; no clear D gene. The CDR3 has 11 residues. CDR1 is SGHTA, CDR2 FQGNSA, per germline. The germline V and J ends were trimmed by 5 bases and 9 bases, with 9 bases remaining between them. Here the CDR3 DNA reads TGTGCCAGCAGCCCCCGTACAACGCAGTATTTT. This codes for CASSPRTTQYF.

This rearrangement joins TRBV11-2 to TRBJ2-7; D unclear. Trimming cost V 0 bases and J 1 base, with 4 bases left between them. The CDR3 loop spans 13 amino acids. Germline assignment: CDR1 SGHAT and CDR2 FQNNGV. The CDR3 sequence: CASSLDNSYEQYF. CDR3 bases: TGTGCCAGCAGCTTAGACAATTCCTACGAGCAGTACTTC.

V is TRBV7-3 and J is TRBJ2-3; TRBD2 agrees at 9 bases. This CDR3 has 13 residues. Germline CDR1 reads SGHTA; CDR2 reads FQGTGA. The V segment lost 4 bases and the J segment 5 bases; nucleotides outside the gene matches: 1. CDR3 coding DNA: TGTGCCAGCAGCTCGACTAGCGGAGATACGCAGTATTTT. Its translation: CASSSTSGDTQYF.

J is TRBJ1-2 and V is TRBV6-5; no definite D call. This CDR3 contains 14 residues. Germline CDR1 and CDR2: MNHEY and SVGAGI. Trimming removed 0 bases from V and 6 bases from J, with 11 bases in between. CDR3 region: CASSYSIFGDGYTF. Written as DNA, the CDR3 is TGTGCCAGCAGTTACTCGATTTTCGGTGATGGCTACACCTTC.